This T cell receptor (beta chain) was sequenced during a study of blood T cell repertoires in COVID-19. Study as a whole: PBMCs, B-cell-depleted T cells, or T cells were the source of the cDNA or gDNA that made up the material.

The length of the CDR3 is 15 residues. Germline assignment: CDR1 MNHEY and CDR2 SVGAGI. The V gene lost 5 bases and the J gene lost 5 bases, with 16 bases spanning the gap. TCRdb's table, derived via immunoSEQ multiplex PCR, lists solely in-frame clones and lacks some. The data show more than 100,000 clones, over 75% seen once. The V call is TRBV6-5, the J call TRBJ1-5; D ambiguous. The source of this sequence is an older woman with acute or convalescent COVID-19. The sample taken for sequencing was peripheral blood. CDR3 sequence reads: CASSNGVQGHQPQHF. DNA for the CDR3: TGTGCCAGCAGTAACGGGGTACAAGGGCATCAGCCCCAGCATTTT.